Sequencing of this TCR beta chain was carried out in a study of blood T cell repertoires in COVID-19. Study context: Acute and convalescent COVID-19 samples came from the United States, Italy and Spain. T cells, B-cell-depleted T cells, or PBMCs provided the cDNA or gDNA that served as material.

Per the original data handling: Nucleated cell counts were estimated from reference gene primer amplification. Clones were read by immunoSEQ multiplex PCR, and TCRdb kept only the in-frame ones, dropping some. D and trimming come from the DNA, and the V and J calls and clone size come from that table. The sample holds roughly 95,000 clones, roughly four fifths seen once. The CDR3 consists of 17 residues. The V and J ends lost 6 bases and 0 bases respectively, with 17 bases between them. Germline CDR1 reads KGHSH; CDR2 reads LQKENI. This clone was counted once. V usage is TRBV18 and J usage is TRBJ1-4; tentatively, D is TRBD1 (5 bases). The specimen sequenced was peripheral blood. This clonotype was sampled from a man aged 45-65 years with active or convalescent COVID-19. The CDR3 loop is CASSPGGTGATNEKLFF. In nucleotides, the CDR3 is TGTGCCAGCTCCCCCGGGGGGACCGGGGCAACTAATGAAAAACTGTTTTTT.